The sample holds a few counts of the clone carrying this T cell receptor (beta chain). What it binds is not known. Authors' data handling: The authors used CDR3 differences across clinicopathological groups to build a distant-metastasis classifier for papillary thyroid cancer. From the PCR reads, TCRdb re-called clones with MiXCR. The V and J calls and clone size are TCRdb's, not the authors'. The sample holds tens of thousands of clones, roughly 20% seen once. Not a single patient had been given any form of treatment at any point before undergoing thyroid surgery. The sample is drawn from a study of metastatic and nonmetastatic thyroid tumors. About the study: Thyroid patients, malignant and benign, had repertoires compared across blood and tumor or nodule tissue.

The study, taken as a whole, reports: Across blood and tumor, TCR beta diversity in malignant thyroid tumors was reportedly significantly higher than in benign nodules.

Germline-derived CDR1 and CDR2 are MNHNS and SASEGT. V gave up 3 bases and J gave up 12 bases; unmatched junction bases: 9. The CDR3 is 13 amino acids. The rearrangement links TRBV6-1 to TRBJ1-2; 8 nucleotides align to TRBD1. The clonotype comes from a female donor with papillary thyroid cancer or a benign thyroid nodule (not recorded which). Some clones in this sample may be carry-over from other donors' samples. Source material: blood. The CDR3 DNA is TGTGCCAGCAGTGAGGGGACAGGACAAATGGACACCTTC. Amino acids: CASSEGTGQMDTF.